This T cell receptor beta chain was profiled in a study of blood T cell repertoires in COVID-19. The CDR3 covers 13 residues. Trimming removed 5 bases from V and 6 bases from J; junction bases left unmatched: 8. CDR1 is GTSNPN, CDR2 SVGIG, per germline (reference sequence). Assay: immunoSEQ multiplex PCR; the TCRdb copy retains only in-frame clones and omits some. Seen here are 100,000 to 150,000 clones, 80% to 95% observed once, and the top ten hold roughly 2.1%. The J gene is TRBJ1-2, the V gene TRBV30; TRBD1 agrees at 8 bases. The TCR comes from a man aged 45-65 years with COVID-19, enrolled during active disease. Material: peripheral blood. As DNA, the CDR3 is TGTGCCTGGTCCCGGGACAGGCCCAATGGCTACACCTTC. It encodes CAWSRDRPNGYTF.